Included here is one T cell receptor beta chain sequence, with context. What it binds is unknown. This sample is drawn from a study of cytomegalovirus exposure and HLA in healthy donors. Study results and caveats: Using the classifier, cytomegalovirus status was reportedly diagnosed with high specificity and sensitivity.

Sequencing used immunoSEQ multiplex PCR; TCRdb keeps in-frame clones, though not all of them. The sample holds 120,000 to 150,000 clones; over 80% are singletons and the top ten take less than 5.5%. Germline CDR1 reads SGHAT; CDR2 reads FQNNGV. The CDR3 runs to 13 residues. After removal of 3 bases from V and 7 bases from J, the junction contained 4 bases not matched to a gene. From the roughly 120-subject validation cohort, which was separate from the roughly 690-subject first cohort, the donors were drawn. The clonotype originates from a man between 18 and 35 years old in good health and CMV-seropositive. The chain recombines TRBV11-2 with TRBJ1-2; 8 bases agree with TRBD1. Source material: PBMCs. Here the CDR3 reads CASSLGQVGGYTF. CDR3 DNA: TGTGCCAGCAGCTTGGGACAGGTCGGTGGCTACACCTTC.